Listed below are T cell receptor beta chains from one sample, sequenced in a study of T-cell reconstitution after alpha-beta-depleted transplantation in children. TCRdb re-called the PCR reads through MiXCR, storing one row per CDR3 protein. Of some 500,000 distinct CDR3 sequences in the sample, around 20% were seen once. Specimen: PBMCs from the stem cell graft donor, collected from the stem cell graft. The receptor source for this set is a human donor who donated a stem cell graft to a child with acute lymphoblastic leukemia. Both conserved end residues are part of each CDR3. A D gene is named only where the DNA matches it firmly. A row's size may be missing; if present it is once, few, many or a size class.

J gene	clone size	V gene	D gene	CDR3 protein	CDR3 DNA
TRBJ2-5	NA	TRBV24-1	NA	CATSDIASVEETQYF	TGTGCCACCAGTGATATTGCTAGCGTGGAGGAGACCCAGTACTTC
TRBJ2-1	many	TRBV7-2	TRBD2	CASSLVGLAGSNEQFF	TGTGCCAGCAGCTTAGTCGGTCTAGCGGGTTCGAATGAGCAGTTCTTC
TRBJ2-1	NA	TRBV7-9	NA	CASRYGEGDEQFF	TGTGCCAGCAGATACGGTGAGGGGGATGAGCAGTTCTTC
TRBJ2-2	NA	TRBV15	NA	CATSRVGTGELFF	TGTGCCACCAGCAGAGTAGGCACCGGGGAGCTGTTTTTT
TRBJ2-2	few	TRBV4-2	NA	CASSRFKMDSGELFF	TGTGCCAGCAGTCGCTTCAAAATGGACTCCGGGGAGCTGTTTTTT
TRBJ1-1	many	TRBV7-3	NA	CASSALDGSEAFF	TGTGCCAGCAGCGCGTTGGACGGATCTGAAGCTTTCTTT
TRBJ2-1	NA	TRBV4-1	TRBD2	CASSQEIKVLASGRYNEQFF	TGCGCCAGCAGCCAAGAAATTAAGGTTCTAGCTAGCGGCCGGTACAATGAGCAGTTCTTC
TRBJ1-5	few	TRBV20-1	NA	CSARDLTTSRGNQPQHF	TGCAGTGCTAGAGATCTGACTACCTCGAGGGGCAATCAGCCCCAGCATTTT
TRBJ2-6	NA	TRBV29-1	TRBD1	CSVHLTGTVNVLTF	TGCAGCGTTCACCTGACCGGGACAGTGAACGTCCTGACTTTC
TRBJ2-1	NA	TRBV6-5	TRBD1	CASSYSKGQANEQFF	TGTGCCAGCAGTTACTCGAAGGGACAGGCAAATGAGCAGTTCTTC
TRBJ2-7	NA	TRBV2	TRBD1	CASRGTGAYEQYF	TGTGCCAGCAGAGGGACAGGCGCCTACGAGCAGTACTTC
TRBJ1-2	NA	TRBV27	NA	CASSLDRDNYGYTF	TGTGCCAGCAGTTTGGACCGAGATAACTATGGCTACACCTTC
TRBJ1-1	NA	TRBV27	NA	CASSFRGWNTEAFF	TGTGCCAGCAGTTTCCGGGGGTGGAACACTGAAGCTTTCTTT
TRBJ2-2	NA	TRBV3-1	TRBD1	CASSQITGAAELFF	TGTGCCAGCAGCCAAATAACAGGGGCGGCGGAGCTGTTTTTT
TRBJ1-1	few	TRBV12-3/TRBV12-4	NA	CASSPGFPGAFF	TGTGCCAGCAGTCCGGGCTTCCCGGGGGCTTTCTTT
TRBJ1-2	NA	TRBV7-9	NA	CASSFPLGANYGYTF	TGTGCCAGCAGCTTCCCCCTCGGGGCTAACTATGGCTACACCTTC
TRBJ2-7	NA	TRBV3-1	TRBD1	CASSQENRGRGEQYF	TGTGCCAGCAGCCAAGAAAACAGGGGAAGGGGCGAGCAGTACTTC
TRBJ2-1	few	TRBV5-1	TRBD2	CASSWGLAGVEQFF	TGCGCCAGCAGCTGGGGACTAGCGGGAGTTGAGCAGTTCTTC
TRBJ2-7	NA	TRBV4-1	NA	CASSQDSSDYEQYF	TGCGCCAGCAGCCAAGATTCCAGCGACTACGAGCAGTACTTC
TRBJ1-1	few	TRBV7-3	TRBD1	CASSLPGTVQAFF	TGTGCCAGCAGCCTACCCGGGACAGTACAAGCTTTCTTT
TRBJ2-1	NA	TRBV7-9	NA	CAIHGVSEQFF	TGTGCTATTCACGGGGTTTCAGAGCAGTTCTTC
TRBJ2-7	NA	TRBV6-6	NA	CASSYSQGKQYF	TGTGCCAGCAGTTACTCGCAGGGAAAGCAGTACTTC
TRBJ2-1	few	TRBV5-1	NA	CASSLVPADEQFF	TGCGCCAGCAGCTTGGTTCCGGCCGACGAGCAGTTCTTC
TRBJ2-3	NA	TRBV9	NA	CASSVLIAQDTQYF	TGTGCCAGCAGCGTATTAATAGCGCAAGATACGCAGTATTTT
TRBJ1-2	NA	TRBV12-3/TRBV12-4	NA	CASSFGPGREIGGYTF	TGTGCCAGCAGTTTCGGTCCGGGCAGGGAAATCGGTGGCTACACCTTC
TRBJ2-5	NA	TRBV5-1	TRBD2	CASSLEGSGSVETQYF	TGCGCCAGCAGCTTGGAAGGTAGCGGGAGCGTTGAGACCCAGTACTTC
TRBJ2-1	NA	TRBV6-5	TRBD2	CASSYSSGFGNEQFF	TGTGCCAGCAGTTACTCTAGCGGGTTTGGGAATGAGCAGTTCTTC
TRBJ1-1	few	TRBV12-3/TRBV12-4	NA	CASSSMIANTEAFF	TGTGCCAGCAGTTCAATGATTGCGAACACTGAAGCTTTCTTT
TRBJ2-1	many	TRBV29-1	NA	CSVEDRGGTYNEQFF	TGCAGCGTTGAAGACAGGGGAGGGACCTACAATGAGCAGTTCTTC
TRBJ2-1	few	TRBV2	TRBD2	CASGTGTSGRYEQFF	TGTGCCAGCGGAACCGGGACTAGCGGGAGATATGAGCAGTTCTTC
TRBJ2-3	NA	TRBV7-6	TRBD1	CASSLEYTGATDTQYF	TGTGCCAGCAGCTTAGAATATACAGGGGCGACAGATACGCAGTATTTT
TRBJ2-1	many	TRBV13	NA	CASSSRTAYNEQFF	TGTGCCAGCAGCTCTCGGACAGCCTACAATGAGCAGTTCTTC
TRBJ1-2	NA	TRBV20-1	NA	CSAREMGLGYGYTF	TGCAGTGCTAGGGAGATGGGATTAGGCTATGGCTACACCTTC
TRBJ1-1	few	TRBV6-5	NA	CASSYGTVNTEAFF	TGTGCCAGCAGTTATGGAACGGTGAACACTGAAGCTTTCTTT
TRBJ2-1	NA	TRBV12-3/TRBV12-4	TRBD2	CASSFGFGSSGSMNEQFF	TGTGCCAGCAGTTTTGGTTTCGGGTCTAGCGGGAGTATGAATGAGCAGTTCTTC